Following are 12 T cell receptor beta chains from one sample sequenced in a study of beta chain features in type 1 diabetes. Every bit of the isolated RNA underwent reverse transcription, so sequencing read expressed TCRB transcripts. The repertoire was sequenced with immunoSEQ multiplex PCR; TCRdb's copy has only in-frame clones and lacks some. This sample has 300,000 to 350,000 clones; 6.5% to 10% occur once, and the top ten carry less than 0.5%. The sample taken for sequencing was central memory CD4+ T cells from blood. The receptors shown here come from a woman aged 18-29 years in good health.

The genes are TRBV5-1 and TRBJ1-1; D is uncertain. The V end lost 1 base, the J end lost 4 bases, and 14 bases lay between the germline ends. Looked up from germline, CDR1 is SGHRS and CDR2 is YFSETQ. The CDR3 is 15 amino acids. DNA of the CDR3: TGCGCCAGCAGCTTGTTGCCGGGTAGCGGCACTGAAGCTTTCTTT. It encodes CASSLLPGSGTEAFF.

Ten or more counts support this clone. The chain is built from TRBV27 and TRBJ1-3; D gene unclear. V lost 5 bases and J 2 bases, leaving 10 bases between the germline ends. This CDR3 contains 14 residues. Looked up from germline, CDR1 is MNHEY and CDR2 is SMNVEV (reference sequence). The CDR3 nucleotides are TGTGCCAGCAGTCCAATCAGCCCTGGAAACACCATATATTTT. Translated: CASSPISPGNTIYF.

This clone was observed a handful of times. V and J are TRBV14 and TRBJ2-1, with D hard to call. Germline V CDR1 and CDR2: SGHDN, FVKESK. V gave up 3 bases and J gave up 8 bases, with 5 bases separating them. The CDR3 is 11 residues long. CDR3 nucleotide sequence: TGTGCCAGCAGCCAGGGGTATGAGCAGTTCTTC. Protein sequence: CASSQGYEQFF.

This clone was observed a few times. The chain combines TRBV9 with TRBJ2-5; 7 bases are shared with TRBD2. Germline trimming cut 3 bases from V and 5 bases from J; bases unmatched to any gene: 7. The CDR3 is 14 residues long. Germline CDR1 reads SGDLS; CDR2 reads YYNGEE. CDR3 protein: CASSESGVGETQYF. The CDR3 nucleotides read TGTGCCAGCAGCGAGAGCGGGGTGGGCGAGACCCAGTACTTC.

The chain joins TRBV5-1 to TRBJ2-5; possibly TRBD2 for D (5 bases). With 3 bases removed from V and 1 base from J, the gap between germline ends came to 13 bases. CDR3 length equals 15 residues. Per germline, CDR1 SGHRS and CDR2 YFSETQ. The CDR3 coding sequence is TGCGCCAGCAGCTCGAGGTATGGAGGCCAAGAGACCCAGTACTTC. It translates to CASSSRYGGQETQYF.

In its sample, this clone was seen a few times. The chain has TRBV18 and TRBJ2-1; no clear D gene. This CDR3 is 15 amino acids long. The V end was cut by 3 bases, the J end by 3 bases, with 12 bases between. The germline gives CDR1 KGHSH, CDR2 LQKENI. The CDR3 sequence is CASSPSAGHYNEQFF. CDR3 coding DNA: TGTGCCAGCTCACCGTCTGCAGGCCACTACAATGAGCAGTTCTTC.

This clone was seen many times. This same CDR3 is encoded by further DNA sequences in the sample. This chain links TRBV2 with TRBJ2-1, with a possible D match to TRBD2 (5 bases). Trimming left V 4 bases short and J 7 bases short, with 8 bases between. Per germline, CDR1 SNHLY and CDR2 FYNNEI. This CDR3 has 12 amino acids. For the CDR3, the DNA is TGTGCCAGCAGTGGGGAGAGGAATGAGCAGTTCTTC. It is translated as CASSGERNEQFF.

J is TRBJ2-4 and V is TRBV21-1. TRBV21-1 is assigned pseudogene status. CDR3 size: 14 residues. As DNA, the CDR3 is TGTGCCAGCACCCCGACCGTAGCCAAAAACATTCAGTACTTC. Residues: CASTPTVAKNIQYF.

The chain has TRBV6-1 and TRBJ2-1, with 9 bases identical to TRBD1. Germline V CDR1 and CDR2: MNHNS, SASEGT. The CDR3 is 14 amino acids. V gave up 6 bases and J gave up 8 bases; unmatched junction bases: 8. In DNA form, the CDR3 reads TGTGCCAGCAGAGGGGGACAGGGAGGGTATGAGCAGTTCTTC. This sequence encodes CASRGGQGGYEQFF.

CDR3 region: CASSLSGGSNQPQHF. The CDR3, as DNA: TGTGCCAGCAGCTTATCGGGGGGCAGCAATCAGCCCCAGCATTTT. V gene TRBV7-9 combines with J gene TRBJ1-5; the D gene is possibly TRBD1 (6 bases). The CDR3 contains 15 residues. Germline-derived CDR1 and CDR2 are SEHNR and FQNEAQ (reference sequence). The V end was cut by 2 bases, the J end by 1 base, with 9 bases between.

Comment on this clone: Distinct nucleotide sequences in the sample also encode this CDR3. The chain uses TRBV7-2 and TRBJ2-1; D remains unclear. The germline V and J ends were trimmed by 5 bases and 7 bases, with 9 bases remaining between them. The V gene's germline CDR1 is SGHTA and CDR2 FQGNSA. CDR3 size: 12 residues. In DNA, the CDR3 is TGTGCCAGCAGCCTCGATAGGAATGAGCAGTTCTTC. Its translation: CASSLDRNEQFF.

This clone showed up many times. The chain carries TRBV7-2 and TRBJ2-1; D unclear. V gave up 5 bases and J gave up 6 bases, with 11 bases separating them. Germline CDR1 and CDR2: SGHTA and FQGNSA. The CDR3 consists of 13 residues. As DNA, the CDR3 is TGTGCCAGCAGCGCCCCGGCAGTCAATGAGCAGTTCTTC. The encoded protein is CASSAPAVNEQFF.